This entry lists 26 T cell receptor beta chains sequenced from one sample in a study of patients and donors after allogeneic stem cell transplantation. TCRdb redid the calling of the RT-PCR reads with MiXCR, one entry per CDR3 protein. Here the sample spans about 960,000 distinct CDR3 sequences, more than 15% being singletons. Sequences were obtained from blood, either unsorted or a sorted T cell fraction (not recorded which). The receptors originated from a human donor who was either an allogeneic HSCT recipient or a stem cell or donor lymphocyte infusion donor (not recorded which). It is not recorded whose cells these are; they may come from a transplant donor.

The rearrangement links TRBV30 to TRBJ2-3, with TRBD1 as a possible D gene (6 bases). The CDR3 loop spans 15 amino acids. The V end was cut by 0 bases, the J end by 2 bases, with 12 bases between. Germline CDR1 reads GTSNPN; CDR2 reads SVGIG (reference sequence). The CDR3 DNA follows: TGTGCCTGGAGTGTACGACAGGACCACACAGATACGCAGTATTTT. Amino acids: CAWSVRQDHTDTQYF.

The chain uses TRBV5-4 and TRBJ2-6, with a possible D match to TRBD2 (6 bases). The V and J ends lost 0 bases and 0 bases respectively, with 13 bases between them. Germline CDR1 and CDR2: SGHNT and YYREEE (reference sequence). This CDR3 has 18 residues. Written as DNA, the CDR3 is TGTGCCAGCAGCTTGGGGGGCGGGACGACCTCTGGGGCCAACGTCCTGACTTTC. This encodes CASSLGGGTTSGANVLTF.

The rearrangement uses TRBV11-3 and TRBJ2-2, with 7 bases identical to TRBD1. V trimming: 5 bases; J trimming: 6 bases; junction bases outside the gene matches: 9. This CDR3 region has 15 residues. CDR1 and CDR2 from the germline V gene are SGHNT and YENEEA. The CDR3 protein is CASSPRQGGSGELFF. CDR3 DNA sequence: TGTGCCAGCAGCCCGAGACAGGGTGGATCCGGGGAGCTGTTTTTT.

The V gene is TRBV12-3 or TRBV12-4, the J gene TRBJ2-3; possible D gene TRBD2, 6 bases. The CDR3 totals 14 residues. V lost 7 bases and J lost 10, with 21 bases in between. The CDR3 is CASTWGTDSGAQYF. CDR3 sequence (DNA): TGTGCCAGCACCTGGGGGACTGATAGTGGTGCGCAGTATTTT.

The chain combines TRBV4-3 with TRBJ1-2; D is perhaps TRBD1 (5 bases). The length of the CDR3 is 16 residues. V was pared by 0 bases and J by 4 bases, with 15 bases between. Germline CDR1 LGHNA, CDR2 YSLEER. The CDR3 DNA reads TGCGCCAGCAGCCAAGATCAAGGGGCCGGTGTCTATGGCTACACCTTC. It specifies CASSQDQGAGVYGYTF.

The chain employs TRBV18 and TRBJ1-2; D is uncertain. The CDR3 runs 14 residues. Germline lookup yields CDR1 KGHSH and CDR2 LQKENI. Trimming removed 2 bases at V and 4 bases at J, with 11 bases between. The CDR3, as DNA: TGTGCCAGCTCACCAAACTTAGACGGCTATGGCTACACCTTC. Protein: CASSPNLDGYGYTF.

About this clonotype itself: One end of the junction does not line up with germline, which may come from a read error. The CDR3 protein is CASSQGGDTETQYF. The CDR3 nucleotides are TGTGCCAGCAGCCAGGGCGGGGACACAGAAACGCAGTATTTT. The chain employs TRBV4-2 and TRBJ2-3; possibly TRBD1 or TRBD2 for D (6 bases each). Per the germline V gene, CDR1 is LGHNA and CDR2 is YNFKEQ. The CDR3 has 14 residues.

CDR3 loop: CASSQEAVPREQPQHF. The CDR3, as DNA: TGCGCCAGCAGCCAAGAGGCGGTACCGCGGGAGCAGCCCCAGCATTTT. The chain employs TRBV4-1 and TRBJ1-5; D gene uncertain. V was cut by 0 bases and J by 7 bases, with 16 bases left in between. The V gene's germline CDR1 is MGHRA and CDR2 YSYEKL. This CDR3 has 16 residues.

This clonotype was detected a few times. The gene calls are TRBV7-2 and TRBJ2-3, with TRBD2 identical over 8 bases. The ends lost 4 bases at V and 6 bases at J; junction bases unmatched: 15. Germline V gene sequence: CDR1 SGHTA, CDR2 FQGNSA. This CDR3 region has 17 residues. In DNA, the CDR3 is TGTGCCAGCAGCTCCAGGCGGCTTAGCGGGGTTGGGGATACGCAGTATTTT. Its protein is CASSSRRLSGVGDTQYF.

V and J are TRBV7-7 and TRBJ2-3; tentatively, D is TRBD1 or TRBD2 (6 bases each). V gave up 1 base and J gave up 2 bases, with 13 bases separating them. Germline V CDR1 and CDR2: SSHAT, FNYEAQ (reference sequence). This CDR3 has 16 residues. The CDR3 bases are TGTGCCAGCAGCTTAGGCGGGACAAGGTCCACAGATACGCAGTATTTT. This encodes CASSLGGTRSTDTQYF.

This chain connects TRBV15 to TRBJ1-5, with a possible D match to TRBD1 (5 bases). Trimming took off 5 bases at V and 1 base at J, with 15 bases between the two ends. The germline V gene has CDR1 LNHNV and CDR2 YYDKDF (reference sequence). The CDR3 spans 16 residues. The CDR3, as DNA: TGTGCCACCAGCGGTCAGGGTATCTTGAGCAATCAGCCCCAGCATTTT. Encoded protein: CATSGQGILSNQPQHF. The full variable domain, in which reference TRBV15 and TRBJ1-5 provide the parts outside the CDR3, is DAMVIQNPRYQVTQFGKPVTLSCSQTLNHNVMYWYQQKSSQAPKLLFHYYDKDFNNEADTPDNFQSRRPNTSFCFLDIRSPGLGDTAMYLCATSGQGILSNQPQHFGDGTRLSIL.

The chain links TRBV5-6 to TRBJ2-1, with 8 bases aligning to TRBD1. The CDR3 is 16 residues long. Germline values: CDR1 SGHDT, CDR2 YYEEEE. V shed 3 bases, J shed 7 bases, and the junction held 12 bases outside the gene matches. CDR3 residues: CASSYRLGRGLNEQFF. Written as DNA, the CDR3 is TGTGCCAGCAGCTATCGTTTGGGCAGGGGGCTTAATGAGCAGTTCTTC.

CDR3 region: CATSDRLTGDYGYTF. The CDR3 nucleotides read TGTGCCACCAGTGACCGTTTGACAGGAGACTATGGCTACACCTTC. The chain links TRBV24-1 to TRBJ1-2; D may be TRBD1 (6 bases). There are 15 residues in the CDR3. Looked up from germline, CDR1 is KGHDR and CDR2 is SFDVKD. V was cut by 4 bases and J by 3 bases, with 14 bases left in between.

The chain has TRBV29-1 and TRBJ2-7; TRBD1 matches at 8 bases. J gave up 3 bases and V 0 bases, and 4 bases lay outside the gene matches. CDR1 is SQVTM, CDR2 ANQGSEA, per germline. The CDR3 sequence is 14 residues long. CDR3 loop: CSVEDATGVYEQYF. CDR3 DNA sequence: TGCAGCGTTGAAGACGCGACAGGGGTCTACGAGCAGTACTTC.

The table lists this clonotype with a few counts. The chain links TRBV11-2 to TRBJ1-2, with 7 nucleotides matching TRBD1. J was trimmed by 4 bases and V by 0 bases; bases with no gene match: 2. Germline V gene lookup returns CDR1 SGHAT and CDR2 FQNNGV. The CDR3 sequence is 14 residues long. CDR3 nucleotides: TGTGCCAGCAGCTTAGATTGGGACAGCTATGGCTACACCTTC. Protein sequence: CASSLDWDSYGYTF.

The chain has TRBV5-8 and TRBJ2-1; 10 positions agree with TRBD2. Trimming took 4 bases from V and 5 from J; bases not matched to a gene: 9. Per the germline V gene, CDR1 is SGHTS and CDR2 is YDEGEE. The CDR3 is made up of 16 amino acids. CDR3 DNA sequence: TGTGCCAGCAGCCCCGGTGGGCTAGCGGGAGACAATGAGCAGTTCTTC. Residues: CASSPGGLAGDNEQFF.

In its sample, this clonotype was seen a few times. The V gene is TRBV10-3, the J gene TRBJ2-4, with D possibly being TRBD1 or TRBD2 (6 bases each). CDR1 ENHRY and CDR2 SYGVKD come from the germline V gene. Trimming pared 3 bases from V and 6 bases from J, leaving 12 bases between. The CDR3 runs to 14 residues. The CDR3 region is CAISDPGAGNIQYF. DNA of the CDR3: TGTGCCATCAGTGACCCGGGGGCCGGAAACATTCAGTACTTC.

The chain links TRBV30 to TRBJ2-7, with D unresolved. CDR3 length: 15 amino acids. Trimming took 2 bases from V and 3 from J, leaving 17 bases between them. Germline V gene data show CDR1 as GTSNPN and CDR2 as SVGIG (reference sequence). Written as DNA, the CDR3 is TGTGCCTGGAGTCCTCCCCGGACCCTGGGCTACGAGCAGTACTTC. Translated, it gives CAWSPPRTLGYEQYF.

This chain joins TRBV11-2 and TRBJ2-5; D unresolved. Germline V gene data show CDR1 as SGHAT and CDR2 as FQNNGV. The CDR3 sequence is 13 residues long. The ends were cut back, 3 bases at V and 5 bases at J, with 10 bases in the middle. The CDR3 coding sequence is TGTGCCAGCAGCTTGGGGTTTGGCGAGACCCAGTACTTC. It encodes CASSLGFGETQYF.

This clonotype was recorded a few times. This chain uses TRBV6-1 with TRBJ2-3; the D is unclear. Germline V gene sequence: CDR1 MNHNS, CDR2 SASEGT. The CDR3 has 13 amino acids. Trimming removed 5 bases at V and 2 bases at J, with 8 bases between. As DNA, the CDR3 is TGTGCCAGCAGTCCGGTAGACACAGATACGCAGTATTTT. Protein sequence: CASSPVDTDTQYF.

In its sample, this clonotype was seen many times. CDR3 in amino acids: CASRRDSTDTQYF. CDR3 DNA: TGCGCCAGCAGAAGAGACAGCACAGATACGCAGTATTTT. The chain carries TRBV5-1 and TRBJ2-3, with D unresolved. Trimming cost V 5 bases and J 0 bases, with 7 bases left between them. This CDR3 spans 13 amino acids. Germline values: CDR1 SGHRS, CDR2 YFSETQ. Variable domain in full (rest from reference TRBV5-1 and TRBJ2-3): KAGVTQTPRYLIKTRGQQVTLSCSPISGHRSVSWYQQTPGQGLQFLFEYFSETQRNKGNFPGRFSGRQFSNSRSEMNVSTLELGDSALYLCASRRDSTDTQYFGPGTRLTVL.

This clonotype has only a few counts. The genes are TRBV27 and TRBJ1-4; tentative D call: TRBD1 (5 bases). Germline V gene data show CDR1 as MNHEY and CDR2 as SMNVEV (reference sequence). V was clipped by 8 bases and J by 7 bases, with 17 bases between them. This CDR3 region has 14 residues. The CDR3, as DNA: TGTGCCAGCGCCCCGCCGGGGGGAAGTGAAAAACTGTTTTTT. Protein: CASAPPGGSEKLFF.

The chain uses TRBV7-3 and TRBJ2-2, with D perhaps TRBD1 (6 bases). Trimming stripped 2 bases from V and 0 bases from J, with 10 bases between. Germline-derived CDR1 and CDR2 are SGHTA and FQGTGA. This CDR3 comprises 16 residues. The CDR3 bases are TGTGCCAGCAGCTTAGAGGGGACATCGAACACCGGGGAGCTGTTTTTT. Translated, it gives CASSLEGTSNTGELFF.

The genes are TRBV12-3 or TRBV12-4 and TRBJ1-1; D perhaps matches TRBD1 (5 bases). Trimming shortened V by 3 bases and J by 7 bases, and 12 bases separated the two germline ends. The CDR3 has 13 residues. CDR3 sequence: CASSLGGVVEAFF. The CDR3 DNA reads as TGTGCCAGCAGTTTGGGGGGGGTTGTTGAAGCTTTCTTT.

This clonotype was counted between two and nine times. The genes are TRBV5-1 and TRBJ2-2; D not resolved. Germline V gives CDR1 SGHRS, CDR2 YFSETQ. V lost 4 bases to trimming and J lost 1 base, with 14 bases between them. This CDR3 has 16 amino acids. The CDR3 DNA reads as TGCGCCAGCAGCCCGAACGTGGGATGGAACACCGGGGAGCTGTTTTTT. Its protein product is CASSPNVGWNTGELFF.

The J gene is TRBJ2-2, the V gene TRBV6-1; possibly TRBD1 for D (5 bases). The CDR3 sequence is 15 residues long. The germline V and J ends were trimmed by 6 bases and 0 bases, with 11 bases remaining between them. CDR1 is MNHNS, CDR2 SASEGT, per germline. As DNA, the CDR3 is TGTGCCAGCAGCCTCAGGGCCTCGAACACCGGGGAGCTGTTTTTT. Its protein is CASSLRASNTGELFF.